The clone carrying this TCR beta chain was observed many times. No antigen is known for it. This sample is part of a study of T cells in Graves' hyperthyroidism and ophthalmopathy. Study summary: Peripheral blood sampling occurred at initial diagnosis, before any treatment. Whole-study findings and limits: Most clonotypes expanded in thyroid above 0.001 were likewise present in blood.

Graves' hyperthyroidism qualified as stable when ophthalmopathy did not progress within 18 months. Investigators excluded patients with uncontrolled infection, other autoimmune disease, pregnancy or lactation. The CDR3 runs to 14 residues. Germline V gene lookup returns CDR1 SNHLY and CDR2 FYNNEI. Trimming cost V 2 bases and J 1 base, with 8 bases left between them. RNA transcripts served as the template for amplifying TCR beta CDR3 regions. First-round RT-PCR targeting the TCR CDR3 was performed with the HTBI primer set. TCRdb reprocessed the multiplex PCR reads via MiXCR and lists one record per CDR3 protein. Of some 180,000 distinct CDR3 sequences in the sample, about 15% are singletons; the top ten hold 25% to 35%.

V is TRBV2 and J is TRBJ1-1, with D uncertain. The sequenced sample was blood. This TCR was sampled from a woman aged 50 to 60 with Graves' hyperthyroidism. CDR3: CASSEIRGNTEAFF. The CDR3 region has the DNA TGTGCCAGCAGTGAAATCCGGGGGAACACTGAAGCTTTCTTT.